These 15 T cell receptor beta chains came from one sample sequenced in a study of B cell selection in AIRE deficiency. Here immunoSEQ multiplex PCR was the method, and the copy in TCRdb shows in-frame clones only, minus some. In the table there are roughly 18,000 clones, around 93% of which are singletons. Regulatory T cells were sorted as CD4+CD25hiCD127low/negative cells. The specimen sequenced was CD4+CD25+ Tregs sorted from PBMCs. Receptor source: a human donor in good health.

This chain joins TRBV20-1 and TRBJ2-5; no reliable D call. V lost 4 bases, J lost 1 base, and 1 base lay in between. Per the germline V gene, CDR1 is DFQATT and CDR2 is SNEGSKA (reference sequence). This CDR3 spans 10 amino acids. CDR3 amino acids: CSATQETQYF. The CDR3 DNA follows: TGCAGTGCTACCCAAGAGACCCAGTACTTC.

This clone was counted a few times. The rearrangement uses TRBV18 and TRBJ2-1, with a possible D match to TRBD2 (6 bases). This CDR3 has 16 amino acids. V was cut by 6 bases and J by 1 base, with 16 bases left in between. The germline V gene encodes CDR1 KGHSH and CDR2 LQKENI. In DNA, the CDR3 is TGTGCCAGCTCGAAGAATGGCGGGGTTTCCTACAATGAGCAGTTCTTC. This gives the protein CASSKNGGVSYNEQFF.

The chain is built from TRBV11-3 and TRBJ1-1, with D possibly being TRBD1 (5 bases). CDR3 length: 13 residues. Germline assignment: CDR1 SGHNT and CDR2 YENEEA. Trimming stripped 4 bases from V and 6 bases from J, with 12 bases between. The CDR3 protein is CASSSLRGAEAFF. The CDR3 DNA is TGTGCCAGCAGCTCCCTACGGGGCGCTGAAGCTTTCTTT.

The chain has TRBV6-1 and TRBJ2-1, with 16 bases identical to TRBD2. With 0 bases clipped from V and 4 bases from J, the junction kept 9 bases outside the gene matches. Germline V lookup: CDR1 MNHNS, CDR2 SASEGT. The CDR3 sequence is 20 residues long. The CDR3 sequence is CASSEARMGLAGGSYNEQFF. CDR3 DNA sequence: TGTGCCAGCAGTGAAGCGAGAATGGGACTAGCGGGAGGGTCTTACAATGAGCAGTTCTTC.

This rearrangement joins TRBV7-2 to TRBJ2-3, with TRBD1 matching over 7 bases. Germline values: CDR1 SGHTA, CDR2 FQGNSA. The CDR3 totals 13 residues. Unmatched junction bases numbered 0, after V lost 2 bases and J lost 4 bases. The CDR3 reads CASSLQGADTQYF. The CDR3 DNA reads as TGTGCCAGCAGCTTACAGGGGGCAGATACGCAGTATTTT.

The chain uses TRBV27 and TRBJ1-2, with D perhaps TRBD1 (6 bases). In germline, CDR1 is MNHEY, CDR2 SMNVEV (reference sequence). This CDR3 has 17 amino acids. Trimming cost V 2 bases and J 2 bases, with 18 bases left between them. CDR3 DNA: TGTGCCAGCAGTTTAAGGGGGTACAGGGACATCAACTATGGCTACACCTTC. Translating it yields CASSLRGYRDINYGYTF.

This chain links TRBV18 with TRBJ2-7, with D uncertain. The CDR3 is made up of 13 amino acids. V gave up 6 bases and J gave up 7 bases, with 16 bases separating them. Germline V gene lookup returns CDR1 KGHSH and CDR2 LQKENI. Written as DNA, the CDR3 is TGTGCCAGCTCGCAATCTTCAGGCGCGGAGCAGTACTTC. Its protein is CASSQSSGAEQYF.

This clone was counted only a few times. V and J are TRBV10-3 and TRBJ2-1, with 10 bases aligning to TRBD2. This CDR3 region has 16 residues. V shed 6 bases, J shed 3 bases, and the junction held 8 bases outside the gene matches. Germline lookup yields CDR1 ENHRY and CDR2 SYGVKD. CDR3 DNA: TGTGCCATCAGCCCTAAGCGGGAGGGATTCTACAATGAGCAGTTCTTC. Translating it yields CAISPKREGFYNEQFF.

The chain recombines TRBV6-6 with TRBJ1-6; D not certain. Germline-derived CDR1 and CDR2 are MNHNY and SVGAGI (reference sequence). V gave up 0 bases and J gave up 2 bases, with 8 bases separating them. The CDR3 has 16 residues. The CDR3 DNA is TGTGCCAGCAGTTACTCCGCGGGCGCCTATAATTCACCCCTCCACTTT. It yields the protein CASSYSAGAYNSPLHF.

The chain links TRBV15 to TRBJ1-4; TRBD1 agrees at 7 bases. This CDR3 comprises 15 residues. V was pared by 1 base and J by 4 bases, with 3 bases of the junction left unmatched. Germline CDR1 reads LNHNV; CDR2 reads YYDKDF (reference sequence). The CDR3: CATSRADRVNEKLFF. The CDR3 DNA reads as TGTGCCACCAGCAGAGCCGACAGGGTTAATGAAAAACTGTTTTTT.

The chain employs TRBV7-8 and TRBJ1-1; weak D call: TRBD1 (5 bases). Trimming took off 5 bases at V and 2 bases at J, with 21 bases between the two ends. CDR3 size: 17 residues. Germline CDR1 reads SGHVS; CDR2 reads FQNEAQ. The CDR3 bases are TGTGCCAGCAGCCCCTCTGGCCTCTGGGACCTAAACACTGAAGCTTTCTTT. Encoded protein: CASSPSGLWDLNTEAFF.

This clone has just a few counts. Other DNA sequences in the same sample also yield this CDR3. The CDR3 nucleotides read TGTGCCAGCAGCCCTCGGCTAGCGGGTAGCACAGATACGCAGTATTTT. Protein sequence: CASSPRLAGSTDTQYF. The chain joins TRBV11-2 to TRBJ2-3, with 8 bases identical to TRBD2. With 5 bases clipped from V and 0 bases from J, the junction kept 7 bases outside the gene matches. The CDR3 covers 16 residues. Germline V lookup: CDR1 SGHAT, CDR2 FQNNGV.

This clone is a singleton in its sample. The rearrangement joins TRBV21-1 to TRBJ2-7; TRBD2, the table's D call, was not compared with the DNA. TRBV21-1 has pseudogene status. CDR3 length: 17 residues. The CDR3 is CASSICPPKPCSYEQYF. Written as DNA, the CDR3 is TGTGCCAGCAGCATCTGCCCCCCTAAACCTTGCTCCTACGAGCAGTACTTC.

This clone was picked up a small number of times. The chain links TRBV5-1 to TRBJ2-7; D not certain. V was pared by 1 base and J by 0 bases, with 8 bases between. The CDR3 contains 14 residues. Germline values: CDR1 SGHRS, CDR2 YFSETQ. The CDR3: CASSLRAPSYEQYF. CDR3 coding DNA: TGCGCCAGCAGCTTGCGGGCCCCCTCCTACGAGCAGTACTTC.

This chain uses TRBV5-6 with TRBJ1-1, with D maybe TRBD1 (5 bases). Deletions cut 0 bases from V and 1 base from J, with 16 bases between. The CDR3 has 17 residues. CDR1 and CDR2 from the germline V gene are SGHDT and YYEEEE. The CDR3: CASSLVLIGGRNTEAFF. For the CDR3, the DNA is TGTGCCAGCAGCTTGGTCCTTATTGGGGGACGGAACACTGAAGCTTTCTTT.